The sample holds a few counts of the clone carrying this T cell receptor (beta chain). The antigen remains unidentified. Its ends do not fully match the called genes, so a read error is possible. This CDR3 contains 14 residues. Germline V gene sequence: CDR1 SSHAT, CDR2 FNYEAQ (reference sequence). This sample is part of a study of response to subunit inactivated influenza vaccine. Via MiXCR, TCRdb re-called the RT-PCR reads, giving one row per CDR3 protein. The sample lists 450,000 to 550,000 distinct CDR3 sequences, about 25% occurring once. Study results and caveats: Authors suggested each seasonal influenza vaccination recruits few new T cells.

J is TRBJ2-2 and V is TRBV7-7; D not resolved. Here the sequenced sample was CD4+ T cells sorted from PBMCs, taken 4 to 6 days after vaccination. The receptor comes from a man aged 45 to 65 who received an inactivated influenza vaccine. The CDR3: CASSFRLNTGELFF. CDR3 coding DNA: TGTGCTAGCAGCTTTAGACTGAACACCGGGGAGCTGTTTTTT.